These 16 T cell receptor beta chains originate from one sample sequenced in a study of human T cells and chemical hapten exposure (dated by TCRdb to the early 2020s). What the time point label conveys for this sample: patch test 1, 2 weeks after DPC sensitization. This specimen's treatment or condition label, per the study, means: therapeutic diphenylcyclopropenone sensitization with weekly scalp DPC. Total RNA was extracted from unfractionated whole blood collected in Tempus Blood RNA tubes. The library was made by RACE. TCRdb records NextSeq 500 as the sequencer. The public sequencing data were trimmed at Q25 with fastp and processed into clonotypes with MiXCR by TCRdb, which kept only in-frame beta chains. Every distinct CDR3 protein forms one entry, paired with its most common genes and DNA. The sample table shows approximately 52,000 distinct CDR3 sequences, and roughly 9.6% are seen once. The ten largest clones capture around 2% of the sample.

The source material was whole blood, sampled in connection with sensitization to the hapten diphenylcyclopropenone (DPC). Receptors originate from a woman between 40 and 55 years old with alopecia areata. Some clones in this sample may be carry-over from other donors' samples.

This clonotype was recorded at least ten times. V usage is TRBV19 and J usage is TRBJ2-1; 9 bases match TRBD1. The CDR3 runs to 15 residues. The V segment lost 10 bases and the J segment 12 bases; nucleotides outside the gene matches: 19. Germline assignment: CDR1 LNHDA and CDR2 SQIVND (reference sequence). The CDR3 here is CATSYPPDRGRVQFF. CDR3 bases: TGTGCCACCTCCTACCCCCCGGACAGGGGTCGGGTGCAGTTCTTC.

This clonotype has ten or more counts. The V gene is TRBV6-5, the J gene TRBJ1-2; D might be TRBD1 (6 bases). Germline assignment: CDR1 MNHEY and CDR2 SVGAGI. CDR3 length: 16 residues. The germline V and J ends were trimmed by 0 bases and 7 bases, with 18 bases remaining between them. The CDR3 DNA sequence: TGTGCCAGCAGTTACTCTACATACAGGGAATCGGGTGGCTACACCTTC. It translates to CASSYSTYRESGGYTF.

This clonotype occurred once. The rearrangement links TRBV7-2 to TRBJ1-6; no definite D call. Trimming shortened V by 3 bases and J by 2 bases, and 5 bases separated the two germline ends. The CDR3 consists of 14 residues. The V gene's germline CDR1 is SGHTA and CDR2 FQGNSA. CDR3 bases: TGTGCCAGCAGCTTGAATGCCTATAATTCACCCCTCCACTTT. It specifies CASSLNAYNSPLHF.

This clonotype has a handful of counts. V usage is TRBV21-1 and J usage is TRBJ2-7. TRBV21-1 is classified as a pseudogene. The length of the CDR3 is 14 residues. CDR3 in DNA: TGTGCCAGCAGCAGGGTATTCCTCTCCTACGAGCAGTACTTC. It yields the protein CASSRVFLSYEQYF.

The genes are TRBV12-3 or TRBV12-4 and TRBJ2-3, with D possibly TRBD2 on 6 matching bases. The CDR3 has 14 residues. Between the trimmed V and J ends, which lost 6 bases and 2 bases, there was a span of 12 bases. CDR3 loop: CASRPTSVTDTQYF. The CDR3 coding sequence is TGTGCCAGCAGGCCGACTAGTGTCACAGATACGCAGTATTTT.

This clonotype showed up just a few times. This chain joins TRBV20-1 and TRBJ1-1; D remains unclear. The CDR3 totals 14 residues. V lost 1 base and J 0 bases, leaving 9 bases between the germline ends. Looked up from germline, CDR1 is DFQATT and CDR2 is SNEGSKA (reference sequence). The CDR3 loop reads CSARVGGLNTEAFF. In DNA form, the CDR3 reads TGCAGTGCTAGAGTTGGAGGGTTGAACACTGAAGCTTTCTTT.

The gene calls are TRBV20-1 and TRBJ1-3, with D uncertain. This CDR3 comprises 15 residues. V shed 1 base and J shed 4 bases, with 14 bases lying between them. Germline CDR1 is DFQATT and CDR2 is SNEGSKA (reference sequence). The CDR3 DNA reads TGCAGTGCTAGAGGGGAAGAAGCTGCGGGAAACACCATATATTTT. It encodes CSARGEEAAGNTIYF.

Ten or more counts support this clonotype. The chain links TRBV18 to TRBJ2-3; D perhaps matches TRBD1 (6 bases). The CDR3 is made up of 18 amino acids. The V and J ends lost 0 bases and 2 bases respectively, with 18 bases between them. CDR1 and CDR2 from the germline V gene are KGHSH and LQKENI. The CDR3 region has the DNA TGTGCCAGCTCACCACCGGTTACAGGGACAACTTACACAGATACGCAGTATTTT. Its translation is CASSPPVTGTTYTDTQYF. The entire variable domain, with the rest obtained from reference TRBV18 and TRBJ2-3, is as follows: NAGVMQNPRHLVRRRGQEARLRCSPMKGHSHVYWYRQLPEEGLKFMVYLQKENIIDESGMPKERFSAEFPKEGPSILRIQQVVRGDSAAYFCASSPPVTGTTYTDTQYFGPGTRLTVL.

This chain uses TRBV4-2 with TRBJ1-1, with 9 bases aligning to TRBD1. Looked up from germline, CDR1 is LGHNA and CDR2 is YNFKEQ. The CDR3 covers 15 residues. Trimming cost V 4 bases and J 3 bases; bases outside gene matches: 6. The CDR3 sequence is CASSLGTGKDTEAFF. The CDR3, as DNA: TGTGCCAGCAGCCTGGGGACAGGGAAGGACACTGAAGCTTTCTTT.

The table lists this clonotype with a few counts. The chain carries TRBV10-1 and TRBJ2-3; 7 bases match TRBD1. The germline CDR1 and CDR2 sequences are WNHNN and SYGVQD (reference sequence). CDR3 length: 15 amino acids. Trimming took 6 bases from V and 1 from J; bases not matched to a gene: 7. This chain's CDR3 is CASSARDRGTDTQYF. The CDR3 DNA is TGCGCCAGCAGCGCCCGCGACAGGGGCACAGATACGCAGTATTTT.

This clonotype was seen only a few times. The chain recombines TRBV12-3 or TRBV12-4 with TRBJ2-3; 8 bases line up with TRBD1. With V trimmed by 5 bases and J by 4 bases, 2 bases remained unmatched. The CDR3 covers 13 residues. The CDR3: CASSPDRADTQYF. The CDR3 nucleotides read TGTGCCAGCAGTCCGGACAGGGCAGATACGCAGTATTTT.

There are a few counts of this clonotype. CDR3 sequence: CASSLIRGDTQYF. CDR3 coding DNA: TGTGCCAGCAGCTTGATCCGGGGTGATACGCAGTATTTT. The chain couples TRBV7-3 to TRBJ2-3; tentatively, D is TRBD2 (5 bases). Trimming removed 3 bases at V and 6 bases at J, with 10 bases between. Germline CDR1 SGHTA, CDR2 FQGTGA. CDR3 length: 13 residues. The whole variable domain, filled in from reference TRBV7-3 and TRBJ2-3, reads GAGVSQTPSNKVTEKGKYVELRCDPISGHTALYWYRQSLGQGPEFLIYFQGTGAADDSGLPNDRFFAVRPEGSVSTLKIQRTERGDSAVYLCASSLIRGDTQYFGPGTRLTVL.

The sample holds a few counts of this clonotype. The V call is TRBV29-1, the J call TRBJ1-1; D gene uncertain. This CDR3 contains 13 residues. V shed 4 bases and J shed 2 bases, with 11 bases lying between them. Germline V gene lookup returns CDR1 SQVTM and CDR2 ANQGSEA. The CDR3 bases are TGCAGCGTTGCCACTCGGTCTAACACTGAAGCTTTCTTT. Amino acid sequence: CSVATRSNTEAFF.

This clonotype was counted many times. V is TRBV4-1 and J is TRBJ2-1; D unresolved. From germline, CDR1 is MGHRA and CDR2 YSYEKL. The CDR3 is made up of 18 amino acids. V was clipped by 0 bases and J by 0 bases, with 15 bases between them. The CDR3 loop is CASSQEGTRSSSYNEQFF. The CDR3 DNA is TGCGCCAGCAGCCAAGAGGGCACAAGGTCAAGCTCCTACAATGAGCAGTTCTTC.

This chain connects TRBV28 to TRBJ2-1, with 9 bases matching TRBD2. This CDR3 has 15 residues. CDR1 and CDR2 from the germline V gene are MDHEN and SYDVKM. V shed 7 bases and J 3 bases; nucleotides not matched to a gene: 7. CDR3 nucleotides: TGTGCCAGCATATCGGCGGGAGGGCGCTACAATGAGCAGTTCTTC. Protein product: CASISAGGRYNEQFF. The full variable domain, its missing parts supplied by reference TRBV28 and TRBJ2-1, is DVKVTQSSRYLVKRTGEKVFLECVQDMDHENMFWYRQDPGLGLRLIYFSYDVKMKEKGDIPEGYSVSREKKERFSLILESASTNQTSMYLCASISAGGRYNEQFFGPGTRLTVL.

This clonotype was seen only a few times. This CDR3 is CASSSSTHYEQYF. Written as DNA, the CDR3 is TGTGCCAGCAGTTCCTCGACCCACTACGAGCAGTACTTC. The chain has TRBV12-3 or TRBV12-4 and TRBJ2-7, with D uncertain. The CDR3 is made up of 13 amino acids. V gave up 4 bases and J gave up 3 bases, with 10 bases separating them.